This T cell receptor (beta chain) emerged from a study of blood T cell repertoires in COVID-19 (dated by TCRdb to the early 2020s). In terms of the full investigation: Samples covering the acute and convalescent phases of COVID-19 were provided by collaborators in the United States, Italy and Spain. A freely available public database, intended as a resource for researchers studying the immune response to SARS-CoV-2, is where the repertoires were released. The prospective study material was composed of cDNA or gDNA derived from T cells, B-cell-depleted T cells, or PBMCs. Subjects who had been exposed to COVID-19, were actively infected with it, or had recovered from it provided the deeply sampled blood TCRbeta repertoires that made up the dataset. A de-identified subject ID, COVID-19 status, age in years and sex were almost always included in the sample metadata. HLA class I and class II types, where available, came from metadata supplied by the sample provider rather than from assay-based typing. Samples were obtained from the ongoing ImmuneRACE study (first 160 participants) and from about 1,300 subjects provided by 6 global collaborators.

Participants in the prospective study were enrolled through a virtual design, were aged about 18 to 100 years, and lived in 24 United States geographic areas. Cohort assignment in the prospective study relied on participant-reported clinical history from a screening survey and a study questionnaire. For ImmuneRACE Cohort 3, a participant was defined as recovered based on two consecutive negative NP/OP PCR tests, clearance by a healthcare professional, or resolution of symptoms. In the prospective study, mobile phlebotomists collected whole blood, serum and a nasopharyngeal or oropharyngeal swab from each participant. Prospective study participants could optionally give additional blood draws and questionnaires over a 2-month period. Prospective study blood samples were shipped either frozen or at room temperature before DNA extraction. TCRbeta CDR3 regions were amplified from genomic DNA using the immunoSEQ Assay, a bias-controlled multiplex PCR. Per the source publication's procedure: Nucleated cell counts per sample were estimated from amplification of reference gene primers within the assay. To quantify the absolute abundance of each unique TCRbeta CDR3 rearrangement, sequence reads were collapsed and filtered. For each sample, productive Simpson clonality was calculated as the square root of Simpson's diversity index over productive rearrangements. This is the immuneACCESS table as TCRdb keeps it, with only in-frame sequences that have V and J called. A part of the clones is gone; compared with another copy, unresolved V genes explain less than half, and the rest is unexplained. V and J calls and clone size come straight from that table; D and trimming were deduced from the DNA. This sample holds 350,000 to 400,000 clones; about 88% were observed only once. The top ten clones comprise 1.2% of the sample.

The paper's findings and limits, for the study overall: The quantity of clinical and demographic metadata differed by source and by participant and was supplied without curation.

The count of this clone is one. It has no known antigen specificity. Per-nucleotide qualities are absent, and no much larger clonotype sits a single base away. The CDR3 starts with the cysteine, ends with the phenylalanine, and has 13 residues. The kept DNA is CDR3 alone, 39 bases in frame from the first base. Via the germline V gene, CDR1 is SQVTM and CDR2 ANQGSEA. Trimming accounts for 6 bases at V and 4 bases at J, while the number of junction bases matched to no gene is 7. This chain is built from TRBV29-1 and TRBJ1-1; a stretch of 8 junction bases matches TRBD1. The sequence was obtained from a woman between 18 and 30 years old who had recovered from COVID-19. What was sequenced was PBMCs or T cells enriched from blood (not recorded which). The nucleotides are TGCAGCGTGGGGACAGGTGAAGGCACTGAAGCTTTCTTT. Translated, it reads CSVGTGEGTEAFF.